This TCR beta chain was captured in a study of blood T cell repertoires in COVID-19. About the research overall: Nucleic acid was either cDNA or gDNA, and it came from T cells, B-cell-depleted T cells, or PBMCs.

In the original workflow: Scientists estimated how many nucleated cells there were by amplifying reference gene primers. The method was immunoSEQ multiplex PCR; TCRdb's version includes in-frame clones alone and lacks a portion of them. The D gene and trimming were derived from the DNA, and the V and J assignments and clone size from that table. The repertoire holds 70,000 or so clones, with approximately 80% as singletons. The TCR sequence derives from a man in his fifties with COVID-19, enrolled during active disease. The material sequenced was peripheral blood.

The CDR3 DNA sequence: TGTGCCAGCAGCTCCGGACAGGCAGATACGCAGTATTTT. Translation gives CASSSGQADTQYF. This chain joins TRBV7-2 and TRBJ2-3; 7 bases are shared with TRBD1. With 4 bases clipped from V and 4 bases from J, the junction kept 2 bases outside the gene matches. CDR1 is SGHTA, CDR2 FQGNSA, per germline. The CDR3 length is 13 residues.